The sequence of this T cell receptor (beta chain) was determined in a study of cytomegalovirus exposure and HLA in healthy donors. Researchers ran the PCR with 60 Vbeta and 13 Jbeta primers. Measured with immunoSEQ multiplex PCR; TCRdb has only the in-frame clones, and not every one. The table includes 170,000 or so clones, 75% to 85% detected once. This CDR3 comprises 16 residues. V lost 2 bases and J 1 base, leaving 12 bases between the germline ends. CDR1 and CDR2 (germline): KGHSH, LQKENI. Study observations and caveats: Donors were assumed by presence/absence analyses to have roughly uniform sequencing depth. A later analysis revealed that TCR association rates differed between HLA loci, peaking at DRB1 and bottoming out at HLA-C. With later analysis, a missense DCLRE1C variant became linked to TCR beta V- and J-gene trimming. The study designated 150 to 200 TCR beta chains cytomegalovirus-associated.

Concerning this clone: No antigen is known for it.

The chain carries TRBV18 and TRBJ1-5; D is possibly TRBD1 (6 bases). The TCR originated in a man aged 25-45 years in good health and CMV-seropositive. Sequenced material: PBMCs. DNA of the CDR3: TGTGCCAGCTCACCAGAGGGGGAGAGGAGCAATCAGCCCCAGCATTTT. Amino acid sequence: CASSPEGERSNQPQHF.